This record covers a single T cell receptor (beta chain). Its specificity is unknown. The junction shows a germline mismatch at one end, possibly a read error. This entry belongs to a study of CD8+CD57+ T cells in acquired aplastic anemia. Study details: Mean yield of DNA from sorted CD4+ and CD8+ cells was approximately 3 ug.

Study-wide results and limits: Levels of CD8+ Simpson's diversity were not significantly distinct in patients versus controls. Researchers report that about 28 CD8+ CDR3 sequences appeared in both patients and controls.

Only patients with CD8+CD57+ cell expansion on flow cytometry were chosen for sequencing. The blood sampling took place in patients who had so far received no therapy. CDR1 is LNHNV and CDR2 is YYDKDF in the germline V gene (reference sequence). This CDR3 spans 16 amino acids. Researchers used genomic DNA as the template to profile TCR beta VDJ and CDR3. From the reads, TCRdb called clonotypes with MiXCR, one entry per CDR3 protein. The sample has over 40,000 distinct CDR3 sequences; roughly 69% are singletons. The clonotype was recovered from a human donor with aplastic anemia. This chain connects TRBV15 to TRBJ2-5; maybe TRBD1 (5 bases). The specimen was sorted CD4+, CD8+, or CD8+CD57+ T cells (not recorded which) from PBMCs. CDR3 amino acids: CATSSDSQGLREAQYF. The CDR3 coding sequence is TGTGCCACCAGCAGTGATAGCCAGGGTCTTCGAGAGGCCCAGTACTTC.